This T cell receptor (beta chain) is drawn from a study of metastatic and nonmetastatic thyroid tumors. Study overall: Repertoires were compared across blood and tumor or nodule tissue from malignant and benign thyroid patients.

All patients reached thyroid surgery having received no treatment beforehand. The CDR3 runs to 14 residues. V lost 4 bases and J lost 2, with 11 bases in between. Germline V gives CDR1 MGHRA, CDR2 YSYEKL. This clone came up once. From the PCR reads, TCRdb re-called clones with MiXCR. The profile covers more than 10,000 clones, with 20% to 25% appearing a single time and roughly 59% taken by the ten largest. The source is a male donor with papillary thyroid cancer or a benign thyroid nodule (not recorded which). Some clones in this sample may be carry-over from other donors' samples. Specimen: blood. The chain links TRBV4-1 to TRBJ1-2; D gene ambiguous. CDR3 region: CASSPVERNYGYTF. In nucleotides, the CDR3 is TGCGCCAGCAGCCCGGTCGAAAGGAACTATGGCTACACCTTC.